Shown below are 26 T cell receptor beta chains from a single sample sequenced in a study of cytomegalovirus exposure and HLA in healthy donors. Repertoires were generated with immunoSEQ multiplex PCR, while TCRdb's copy carries only in-frame clones and drops some. The sample carries more than 90,000 clones, about 85% recorded once. The source material was PBMCs. The receptors originated from a man between 18 and 29 years old in good health and CMV-seropositive.

The J gene is TRBJ2-2, the V gene TRBV7-8, with 7 bases aligning to TRBD1. The CDR3 is 16 residues long. V shed 3 bases, J shed 4 bases, and the junction held 8 bases outside the gene matches. Germline CDR1 and CDR2: SGHVS and FQNEAQ. The CDR3 nucleotides are TGTGCCAGCAGCTTCCTCAGGGGGAAGGGCACCGGGGAGCTGTTTTTT. This sequence encodes CASSFLRGKGTGELFF.

The gene calls are TRBV18 and TRBJ1-1, with a tentative D call TRBD1 (5 bases). Germline V gives CDR1 KGHSH, CDR2 LQKENI. V was trimmed by 4 bases and J by 3 bases, leaving 6 bases between them. The CDR3 is 12 amino acids. CDR3 protein: CASSRGDTEAFF. The CDR3, as DNA: TGTGCCAGCTCACGGGGGGACACTGAAGCTTTCTTT.

The table lists this clone with a count of one. The rearrangement links TRBV7-6 to TRBJ2-1; D may be TRBD2 (6 bases). Germline loops: CDR1 SGHVS, CDR2 FNYEAQ. V gave up 1 base and J gave up 3 bases, with 22 bases separating them. The CDR3 contains 19 residues. CDR3: CASSLVSAFGGRNYNEQFF. CDR3 coding DNA: TGTGCCAGCAGCTTAGTGTCCGCGTTCGGGGGTCGAAACTACAATGAGCAGTTCTTC.

This chain links TRBV4-1 with TRBJ2-7; D possibly corresponds to TRBD2 (6 bases). V was pared by 1 base and J by 7 bases, with 14 bases between. Germline V lookup: CDR1 MGHRA, CDR2 YSYEKL. The CDR3 length is 14 residues. The CDR3 loop reads CASSQVRGPREQYF. The CDR3 DNA reads as TGCGCCAGCAGCCAAGTGCGGGGACCACGGGAGCAGTACTTC.

The chain has TRBV11-2 and TRBJ2-7; 8 nucleotides align to TRBD1. In germline, CDR1 is SGHAT, CDR2 FQNNGV. This CDR3 spans 14 amino acids. The trim removed 6 bases at V and 0 bases at J, leaving 4 bases unmatched. The CDR3 sequence: CASSRDRLSYEQYF. The CDR3 region has the DNA TGTGCCAGCAGTAGGGACAGGCTCTCCTACGAGCAGTACTTC.

The chain uses TRBV6-5 and TRBJ2-7; 8 nucleotides line up with TRBD2. CDR3 length: 16 residues. The trim removed 4 bases at V and 3 bases at J, leaving 11 bases unmatched. CDR1 MNHEY and CDR2 SVGAGI come from the germline V gene. The DNA of the CDR3 is TGTGCCAGCAGTTTACCCTCGGGGGGGACCTTCTACGAGCAGTACTTC. This sequence encodes CASSLPSGGTFYEQYF.

The sample holds many counts of this clone. The chain combines TRBV7-9 with TRBJ2-7; 11 nucleotides line up with TRBD1. Germline V lookup: CDR1 SEHNR, CDR2 FQNEAQ (reference sequence). The junction had 11 bases not matched to a gene; V was cut back by 1 base and J by 3 bases. CDR3 length: 18 amino acids. The CDR3 spells CASSLGAPTGTGGYEQYF. CDR3 coding DNA: TGTGCCAGCAGCTTAGGGGCCCCCACCGGGACAGGGGGCTACGAGCAGTACTTC.

CDR3 in DNA: TGTGCCAGCAGCCCCCTGACAGGTAGACAAAAAGAGACCCAGTACTTC. This codes for CASSPLTGRQKETQYF. The rearrangement links TRBV11-2 to TRBJ2-5; TRBD1 is a possible D gene (6 bases). Germline-derived CDR1 and CDR2 are SGHAT and FQNNGV. V gave up 5 bases and J gave up 3 bases, with 19 bases separating them. This CDR3 comprises 16 residues. Full variable domain (missing parts from reference TRBV11-2 and TRBJ2-5): EAGVAQSPRYKIIEKRQSVAFWCNPISGHATLYWYQQILGQGPKLLIQFQNNGVVDDSQLPKDRFSAERLKGVDSTLKIQPAKLEDSAVYLCASSPLTGRQKETQYFGPGTRLLVL.

The CDR3 loop reads CASSTGRGESGNTIYF. CDR3 nucleotides: TGTGCCAGCAGCACCGGGCGGGGAGAATCTGGAAACACCATATATTTT. The V and J genes are TRBV7-8 and TRBJ1-3; D gene unclear. Germline loops: CDR1 SGHVS, CDR2 FQNEAQ. Trimming took 5 bases from V and 1 from J, leaving 15 bases between them. CDR3 length: 16 residues.

The chain is built from TRBV15 and TRBJ1-4; maybe TRBD1 (6 bases). CDR1 and CDR2 from the germline V gene are LNHNV and YYDKDF (reference sequence). V gave up 0 bases and J gave up 6 bases, with 14 bases separating them. CDR3 length: 16 amino acids. CDR3 region: CATSRDYGGEYEKLFF. CDR3 in DNA: TGTGCCACCAGCAGAGATTATGGGGGCGAGTATGAAAAACTGTTTTTT.

This rearrangement joins TRBV19 to TRBJ1-2, with TRBD1 identical over 8 bases. The CDR3 sequence is 14 residues long. The V gene's germline CDR1 is LNHDA and CDR2 SQIVND (reference sequence). Trimming cost V 6 bases and J 7 bases; bases outside gene matches: 10. The CDR3 sequence: CASSTGQGLGGYTF. The CDR3 nucleotides are TGTGCCAGTAGCACAGGACAGGGTCTGGGTGGCTACACCTTC. Full variable domain (missing parts from reference TRBV19 and TRBJ1-2): DGGITQSPKYLFRKEGQNVTLSCEQNLNHDAMYWYRQDPGQGLRLIYYSQIVNDFQKGDIAEGYSVSREKKESFPLTVTSAQKNPTAFYLCASSTGQGLGGYTFGSGTRLTVV.

The chain couples TRBV5-6 to TRBJ1-1; D not resolved. This CDR3 has 15 amino acids. Trimming cost V 2 bases and J 0 bases, with 11 bases left between them. Germline V gene sequence: CDR1 SGHDT, CDR2 YYEEEE. CDR3 in DNA: TGTGCCAGCAGCTTCCGCGGGGTCGTGAACACTGAAGCTTTCTTT. This gives the protein CASSFRGVVNTEAFF.

This clone appeared once. The chain links TRBV15 to TRBJ2-7; 7 bases are a match to TRBD2. The germline V gene encodes CDR1 LNHNV and CDR2 YYDKDF (reference sequence). CDR3 length: 15 residues. Unmatched junction bases numbered 13, after V lost 6 bases and J lost 5 bases. CDR3 nucleotide sequence: TGTGCCACCAGGCCAATATGGGGCGCGGGGGACGAGCAGTACTTC. Its translation: CATRPIWGAGDEQYF.

About this clone itself: At one end the junction does not follow the germline gene, possibly because of a read error. The V and J genes are TRBV27 and TRBJ2-7, with TRBD2 matching over 9 bases. CDR3 size: 15 residues. CDR1 is MNHEY, CDR2 SMNVEV, per germline (reference sequence). CDR3 protein: CASNLMAGGSYEQYF. In nucleotides, the CDR3 is TGTGCCAGCAATTTAATGGCGGGGGGGTCCTACGAGCAGTACTTC.

The gene calls are TRBV5-1 and TRBJ2-3; a weak D match, TRBD1 (6 bases). This CDR3 region has 14 residues. CDR1 SGHRS and CDR2 YFSETQ come from the germline V gene. The V end was cut by 4 bases, the J end by 3 bases, with 12 bases between. The CDR3: CASSPRGRTDTQYF. CDR3 in DNA: TGCGCCAGCAGCCCCAGGGGACGAACAGATACGCAGTATTTT.

V usage is TRBV5-5 and J usage is TRBJ2-1; 10 bases are shared with TRBD2. Per germline, CDR1 SGHKS and CDR2 YYEKEE (reference sequence). Unmatched junction bases numbered 1, after V lost 0 bases and J lost 4 bases. CDR3 length: 15 residues. CDR3 DNA: TGTGCCAGCAGCTTGGCTAGCGGGGGTTACAATGAGCAGTTCTTC. Its protein is CASSLASGGYNEQFF. The full variable domain, in which reference TRBV5-5 and TRBJ2-1 provide the parts outside the CDR3, is DAGVTQSPTHLIKTRGQQVTLRCSPISGHKSVSWYQQVLGQGPQFIFQYYEKEERGRGNFPDRFSARQFPNYSSELNVNALLLGDSALYLCASSLASGGYNEQFFGPGTRLTVL.

This chain uses TRBV7-2 with TRBJ2-1, with 9 bases identical to TRBD2. Germline loops: CDR1 SGHTA, CDR2 FQGNSA. Trimming removed 2 bases from V and 4 bases from J; junction bases left unmatched: 3. This CDR3 is built from 15 residues. DNA of the CDR3: TGTGCCAGCAGCTTAAACAGCGGGGGGTACAATGAGCAGTTCTTC. The encoded protein is CASSLNSGGYNEQFF.

DNA of the CDR3: TGTGCCAGCAGTCGGGACAACGTAGGAAATTCACCCCTCCACTTT. It codes for CASSRDNVGNSPLHF. The chain combines TRBV2 with TRBJ1-6; weak D call: TRBD1 (6 bases). The CDR3 is 15 amino acids. V lost 5 bases, J lost 7 bases, and 15 bases lay in between. Germline CDR1 and CDR2: SNHLY and FYNNEI.

In DNA, the CDR3 is TGTGCCAGCAGGGATGGACATACAACTAATGAAAAACTGTTTTTT. This sequence encodes CASRDGHTTNEKLFF. This chain links TRBV2 with TRBJ1-4; perhaps TRBD1 as D (5 bases). The V end lost 6 bases, the J end lost 0 bases, and 11 bases lay between the germline ends. The CDR3 totals 15 residues. Germline V gives CDR1 SNHLY, CDR2 FYNNEI.

The chain uses TRBV7-2 and TRBJ2-3; 7 nucleotides agree with TRBD2. This CDR3 is 15 amino acids long. CDR1 and CDR2 from the germline V gene are SGHTA and FQGNSA. The J segment lost 0 bases and the V segment lost 5 bases, leaving 5 bases of the junction unmatched. CDR3 sequence (DNA): TGTGCCAGCAGCCCGGGACTACCCAGCACAGATACGCAGTATTTT. It specifies CASSPGLPSTDTQYF.

The V call is TRBV9, the J call TRBJ2-5, with TRBD2 as a possible D gene (6 bases). The length of the CDR3 is 14 residues. Germline-derived CDR1 and CDR2 are SGDLS and YYNGEE. Trimming took 4 bases from V and 4 from J, leaving 14 bases between them. The CDR3: CASSFGTGAETQYF. For the CDR3, the DNA is TGTGCCAGCAGCTTTGGGACTGGTGCAGAGACCCAGTACTTC. The variable domain in full, with the rest retrieved from reference TRBV9 and TRBJ2-5, is DSGVTQTPKHLITATGQRVTLRCSPRSGDLSVYWYQQSLDQGLQFLIQYYNGEERAKGNILERFSAQQFPDLHSELNLSSLELGDSALYFCASSFGTGAETQYFGPGTRLLVL.

V is TRBV7-2 and J is TRBJ1-2, with TRBD1 as a possible D gene (5 bases). Germline CDR1 and CDR2: SGHTA and FQGNSA. V shed 4 bases and J shed 8 bases, with 17 bases lying between them. The CDR3 runs 14 residues. The CDR3 DNA follows: TGTGCCAGCAGCTCGCAAGCACAGGTCCCCGGCTACACCTTC. This translates into CASSSQAQVPGYTF.

The CDR3 sequence is CAWGRGNGSPLHF. The CDR3 DNA is TGTGCCTGGGGCAGGGGGAATGGTTCACCCCTCCACTTT. This chain links TRBV30 with TRBJ1-6, with 7 bases matching TRBD1. Trimming took 5 bases from V and 9 from J; bases not matched to a gene: 7. CDR1 and CDR2 (germline): GTSNPN, SVGIG (reference sequence). CDR3 length equals 13 residues.

This clone was seen just once. The rearrangement uses TRBV7-9 and TRBJ1-2, with 7 bases fitting TRBD1. V gave up 4 bases and J gave up 6 bases; unmatched junction bases: 5. CDR1 is SEHNR, CDR2 FQNEAQ, per germline (reference sequence). CDR3 length equals 13 residues. DNA for the CDR3: TGTGCCAGCAGCTCGACAGGGAATAATGGCTACACCTTC. This codes for CASSSTGNNGYTF.

This clone has a single count. The CDR3 protein is CASSLEQGGTEAFF. CDR3 sequence (DNA): TGCGCCAGCAGCTTGGAACAGGGGGGCACTGAAGCTTTCTTT. The V and J genes are TRBV5-1 and TRBJ1-1, with 8 nucleotides matching TRBD1. CDR1 SGHRS and CDR2 YFSETQ come from the germline V gene. Trimming took 0 bases from V and 4 from J; bases not matched to a gene: 2. The CDR3 has 14 residues.

The chain employs TRBV4-3 and TRBJ2-5; 14 nucleotides agree with TRBD2. V trimming: 0 bases; J trimming: 5 bases; junction bases outside the gene matches: 11. Germline CDR1 LGHNA, CDR2 YSLEER. The CDR3 runs 19 residues. CDR3 sequence (DNA): TGCGCCAGCAGCCAAGATGGGACTAGCGGGGGCCGGGCGGTGGAGACCCAGTACTTC. Translated: CASSQDGTSGGRAVETQYF.